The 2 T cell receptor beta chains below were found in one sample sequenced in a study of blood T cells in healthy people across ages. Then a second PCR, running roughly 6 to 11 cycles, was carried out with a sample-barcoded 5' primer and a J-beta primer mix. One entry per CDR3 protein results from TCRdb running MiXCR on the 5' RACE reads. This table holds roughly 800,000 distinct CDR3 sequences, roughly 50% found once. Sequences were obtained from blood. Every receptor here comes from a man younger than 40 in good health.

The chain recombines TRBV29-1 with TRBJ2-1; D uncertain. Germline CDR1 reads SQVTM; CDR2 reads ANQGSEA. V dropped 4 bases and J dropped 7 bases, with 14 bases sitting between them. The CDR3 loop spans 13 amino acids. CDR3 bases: TGCAGCGTTGGGCCGTCAGTCTGGAATGAGCAGTTCTTC. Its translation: CSVGPSVWNEQFF.

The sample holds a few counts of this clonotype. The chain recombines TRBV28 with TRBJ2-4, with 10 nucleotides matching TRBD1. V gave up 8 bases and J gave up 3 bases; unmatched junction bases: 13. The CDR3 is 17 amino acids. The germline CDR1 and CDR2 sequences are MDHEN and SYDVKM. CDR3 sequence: CASGDRVGQGSKNIQYF. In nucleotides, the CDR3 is TGTGCCAGCGGGGACAGGGTGGGACAGGGGAGCAAAAACATTCAGTACTTC. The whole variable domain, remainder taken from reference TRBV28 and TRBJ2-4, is DVKVTQSSRYLVKRTGEKVFLECVQDMDHENMFWYRQDPGLGLRLIYFSYDVKMKEKGDIPEGYSVSREKKERFSLILESASTNQTSMYLCASGDRVGQGSKNIQYFGAGTRLSVL.